The clone carrying this TCR beta chain came up many times. Libraries of TCR beta came from iRepertoire HTBI primers plus Arm-PCR of CDR3 regions. One entry per CDR3 protein results from TCRdb running MiXCR on the multiplex PCR reads. The sample has about 530,000 distinct CDR3 sequences; around 16% are singletons. The sample originates from a study of regulatory T cells in long-lasting Graves disease. Described time point: newly diagnosed GD, antithyroid drugs for less than 3 months. The TCR library was made from RNA extracted from PBMCs. The CDR3 contains 13 residues. Trimming removed 0 bases at V and 9 bases at J, with 12 bases between. CDR1 is LGHDT, CDR2 YNNKEL, per germline (reference sequence). The sample was also reused in another study, on T cells in Graves' hyperthyroidism and ophthalmopathy.

This clonotype was sampled from a middle-aged woman with Graves disease. V and J are TRBV3-1 and TRBJ2-7; D might be TRBD1 or TRBD2, each matching 5 bases. Source: peripheral blood mononuclear cells (PBMCs), taken at new diagnosis, from a patient treated with antithyroid drugs. The CDR3: CASSQDLAGRQYF. Written as DNA, the CDR3 is TGTGCCAGCAGCCAAGATCTAGCAGGGCGGCAGTACTTC.